The rows below give T cell receptor beta chains drawn from one sample of a study of T cells in Graves' hyperthyroidism and ophthalmopathy. TCRdb re-called the multiplex PCR reads through MiXCR, storing one row per CDR3 protein. The sample holds 450,000 to 550,000 distinct CDR3 sequences; around 22% are singletons and the top ten take around 10%. The material sequenced was blood. The receptors were sampled from a woman in her twenties or thirties with Graves' ophthalmopathy. Both conserved end residues are part of each CDR3. Each record gives: J gene, clone size, D gene, V gene, CDR3 DNA, CDR3 protein. D genes are given only for firm matches. Clone size is stated in some rows and not others, as once, few, many or a class when expanded.

TRBJ1-5 - TRBD1 TRBV6-1 TGTGCCAGCAGTGTTGACGCCGGGACAGGTCAGCCCCAGCATTTT CASSVDAGTGQPQHF
TRBJ2-7 - - TRBV25-1 TGTGCCAGCAGTAGGGGCCGGGACGCCTCCTACGAGCAGTACTTC CASSRGRDASYEQYF
TRBJ2-2 - - TRBV20-1 TGCAGTGCTAGACCCGGGGGGCATACCGGGGAGCTGTTTTTT CSARPGGHTGELFF
TRBJ1-1 many - TRBV6-2/TRBV6-3 TGTGCCAGCAGTTGGATGGACGGTGAAGCTTTCTTT CASSWMDGEAFF
TRBJ2-5 - - TRBV29-1 TGCAGCGTTGTAACAGCGGAAGAGACCCAGTACTTC CSVVTAEETQYF
TRBJ1-1 - - TRBV6-1 TGTGCCAGCCTTGGACCGATTATGAACACTGAAGCTTTCTTT CASLGPIMNTEAFF
TRBJ2-5 - TRBD2 TRBV6-1 TGTGCCAGCACCGACGGGGGGAAAGAGGCCCAGTACTTC CASTDGGKEAQYF
TRBJ1-1 few TRBD1 TRBV5-1 TGCGCCAGCAGCTTGGGACAGGGAACCCCAGCTTTCTTT CASSLGQGTPAFF
TRBJ1-2 many - TRBV4-1 TGCGCCAGCAGCCTGACCGGGAAGGAGGGTGGCTACACCTTC CASSLTGKEGGYTF
TRBJ2-5 - - TRBV6-1 TGTGCCATCGGACGCGGGACAGACCAAGAGACCCAGTACTTC CAIGRGTDQETQYF
TRBJ1-3 many - TRBV7-8 TGTGCCAGCAGCTTAGGACTGAGCTCTGGAAACACCATATATTTT CASSLGLSSGNTIYF
TRBJ1-6 - - TRBV6-4 TGTGCCAGCAGTTACCAACAGGTGGATAATTCACCCCTCCACTTT CASSYQQVDNSPLHF
TRBJ2-2 many - TRBV7-2 TGTGCCAGCAGCTTGGGACCCGTCGGGGAGCTGTTTTTT CASSLGPVGELFF
TRBJ2-7 many - TRBV28 TGTGCCAGCAGTCAAGGCAGACACCACGAGCAGTACTTC CASSQGRHHEQYF
TRBJ1-1 many - TRBV13 TGTGCCAGCAGCCAAAAACCACAGTGGCCAGCTTTCTTT CASSQKPQWPAFF
TRBJ2-5 - TRBD2 TRBV7-2 TGTGCCAGCAGCTTAGACCTCCGGGGGGTCCAAGAGACCCAGTACTTC CASSLDLRGVQETQYF
TRBJ1-2 many TRBD1 TRBV6-2/TRBV6-3 TGTGCCAGCAGTTACGCCCGGGACAGCTTCTATGGCTACACCTTC CASSYARDSFYGYTF
TRBJ1-1 - - TRBV7-2 TGTGCCAGCAGCTTATCCACATCGTACACTGAAGCTTTCTTT CASSLSTSYTEAFF
TRBJ1-2 many - TRBV28 TGTGCCAGCAGTTCGGGATCCCGAGGGTATGGCTACACCTTC CASSSGSRGYGYTF
TRBJ1-2 few - TRBV7-9 TGTGCCAGCAGCGCCCTCGATGGCTACACCTTC CASSALDGYTF
TRBJ2-7 - TRBD2 TRBV28 TGTGCCAGCAGTCTCCCGGGACTAGCGGTCGAGCAGTACTTC CASSLPGLAVEQYF
TRBJ2-5 many - TRBV12-3/TRBV12-4 TGTGCCAGCAGCCCACAGGCATTCCAAGAGACCCAGTACTTC CASSPQAFQETQYF
TRBJ2-7 many - TRBV5-1 TGCGCCAGCAGCATAGATACAAGAGCAAACGAGCAGTACTTC CASSIDTRANEQYF
TRBJ1-1 many - TRBV5-6 TGTGCCAGCAGCTTTGGTACCAACAGGGTCAAAGCTTTCTTT CASSFGTNRVKAFF
TRBJ2-7 - TRBD1 TRBV6-1 TGTGCCAGCACCGAATCCGGGACAGCCTACGAGCAGTACTTC CASTESGTAYEQYF
TRBJ2-7 few TRBD1 TRBV5-1 TGCGCCAGCAGCTTCGCACAGGGGGCTACCGAGCAGTACTTC CASSFAQGATEQYF
TRBJ2-7 - - TRBV7-9 TGTGCCAGCAGCTTCAAGGGCTACGAGCAGTACTTC CASSFKGYEQYF
TRBJ2-5 many TRBD1 TRBV19 TGTGCCAGTAGTAACAGGGGAGAGACCCAGTACTTC CASSNRGETQYF
TRBJ2-7 many - TRBV20-1 TGCAGTGCTAGACTGACTCCGGAGGAAGGCGAGCAGTACTTC CSARLTPEEGEQYF
TRBJ2-5 - - TRBV6-1 TGTGCCAGCAGTCGCCCTCATGAGGGCGGCCAAGAGACCCAGTACTTC CASSRPHEGGQETQYF
TRBJ2-5 many - TRBV2 TGTGCCAGCACCTCGCGGGTTGGGGAGACCCAGTACTTC CASTSRVGETQYF
TRBJ2-7 - - TRBV2 TGTGCCAGCAAAAGTCGGGGTGACGGCACCTACGAGCAGTACTTC CASKSRGDGTYEQYF
TRBJ2-7 many - TRBV7-2 TGTGCCAGCAGCTTAAACGGCGCGGGCAGCGCCTACGAGCAGTACTTC CASSLNGAGSAYEQYF
TRBJ2-7 - TRBD1 TRBV6-1 TGTGCCAGCAGACCACACAGGGGGCCGTCCTACGAGCAGTACTTC CASRPHRGPSYEQYF
TRBJ1-1 many TRBD1 TRBV19 TGTGCCAGTCGCCTGAATTTGGGGACAGTAGCCCGTCGGAACACTGAAGCTTTCTTT CASRLNLGTVARRNTEAFF
TRBJ2-7 - TRBD1 TRBV6-1 TGTGCCAGCAGTGAAGACTACAGGGGCTACGAGCAGTACTTC CASSEDYRGYEQYF
TRBJ1-1 many TRBD1 TRBV30 TGTGCCTGGAGTGTGAGGACAGGGGCTCGCACTGAAGCTTTCTTT CAWSVRTGARTEAFF
TRBJ1-2 many TRBD1 TRBV14 TGTGCCAGCAGCCTACGGACAGGGGTTTTTGGCTACACCTTC CASSLRTGVFGYTF
TRBJ2-5 few TRBD2 TRBV12-3/TRBV12-4 TGTGCCAGCAGTTGGAGCGGGGGGCAAGAGACCCAGTACTTC CASSWSGGQETQYF
TRBJ2-5 many - TRBV30 TGTGCCTGTACGTCACCTGGGGGGCACCAAGAGACCCAGTACTTC CACTSPGGHQETQYF
TRBJ2-2 many TRBD1 TRBV6-5 TGTGCCAGCAGTTTGGGACAGGGTCTCGTCGCGACCGGGGAGCTGTTTTTT CASSLGQGLVATGELFF
TRBJ2-5 many TRBD1 TRBV19 TGTGCCAGTACTAAGGGGACAGGCCACGGTCGAGAGACCCAGTACTTC CASTKGTGHGRETQYF
TRBJ1-1 - - TRBV27 TGTGCCAGCAGTTTAGGGGCAGGGGCTCGTACTGAAGCTTTCTTT CASSLGAGARTEAFF
TRBJ2-2 - - TRBV15 TGTGCCACCAGCGGCGATATTACGAACACCGGGGAGCTGTTTTTT CATSGDITNTGELFF
TRBJ1-2 many TRBD1 TRBV7-8 TGTGCCAGCAGCCTCCGGGACAGCTACTATGGCTACACCTTC CASSLRDSYYGYTF
TRBJ2-5 few TRBD2 TRBV6-1 TGTGCCAGCAGTGACGGGGGGGCCGGGCAAGAGACCCAGTACTTC CASSDGGAGQETQYF